Listed below are T cell receptor beta chains from one sample, sequenced in a study of OX40 agonist ivuxolimab in advanced cancers. Sequencing used immunoSEQ multiplex PCR; TCRdb keeps in-frame clones, though not all of them. The data hold about 50,000 clones, with approximately 90% observed a single time. Material: CD4+ or CD8+ T cells sorted from blood, obtained in a trial of the OX40 agonist ivuxolimab. The origin of the receptors is an adult with an advanced solid tumor such as melanoma, head and neck, liver or kidney cancer. Both conserved end residues are part of each CDR3. The order of the fields is J gene, D gene, clone size, V gene, CDR3 DNA, CDR3 protein. A D gene is named only where the DNA matches it firmly. Size is omitted from some rows. Given values are once, few, many or a class for expanded clones.

J: TRBJ2-7
D: .
size: .
V: TRBV5-6
DNA: TGTGCCAGCAGCTTGAAGCCAGTTTTCTCCTACGAGCAGTACTTC
CDR3: CASSLKPVFSYEQYF

J: TRBJ1-1
D: .
size: .
V: TRBV7-8
DNA: TGTGCCAGCAGCTGGACAGCTACTGAACCACTGGAAGGGGCTTTCTTT
CDR3: CASSWTATEPLEGAFF

J: TRBJ1-1
D: TRBD1
size: .
V: TRBV11-1
DNA: TGTGCCAGCAGCTCAGACAGGGTCCCTGAAGCTTTCTTT
CDR3: CASSSDRVPEAFF

J: TRBJ1-1
D: .
size: .
V: TRBV5-8
DNA: TGTGCCAGCAGCTTTTATCAGGGAAGTACTGAAGCTTTCTTT
CDR3: CASSFYQGSTEAFF

J: TRBJ1-5
D: .
size: .
V: TRBV5-5
DNA: TGTGCCAGCAGTCCGTATAGCAATCAGCCCCAGCATTTT
CDR3: CASSPYSNQPQHF

J: TRBJ1-2
D: .
size: .
V: TRBV9
DNA: TGTGCCAGCAGCGCCACTTCGGGGGCGAACTATGGCTACACCTTC
CDR3: CASSATSGANYGYTF

J: TRBJ2-3
D: .
size: .
V: TRBV14
DNA: TGTGCCAGCAGCCAAGGCTGGCAACTGGATACGCAGTATTTT
CDR3: CASSQGWQLDTQYF

J: TRBJ2-2
D: .
size: once
V: TRBV9
DNA: TGTGCCAGCAGCGGCTACTCGGGGTCAGGGCACGGGGAGCTGTTTTTT
CDR3: CASSGYSGSGHGELFF

J: TRBJ1-1
D: TRBD1
size: .
V: TRBV2
DNA: TGTGCCAGCAGTGAGGGACAGGGGCTCACTGAAGCTTTCTTT
CDR3: CASSEGQGLTEAFF

J: TRBJ1-4
D: TRBD1
size: .
V: TRBV10-3
DNA: TGTGCCATCAAGCCGGACAGGGATGAAAAACTGTTTTTT
CDR3: CAIKPDRDEKLFF

J: TRBJ2-7
D: TRBD2
size: .
V: TRBV6-1
DNA: TGTGCCAGCAGTGAAGGGGTCGGGAGGGGGTACGAGCAGTACTTC
CDR3: CASSEGVGRGYEQYF

J: TRBJ1-2
D: .
size: .
V: TRBV25-1
DNA: TGTGCCAGCAGCGTGGGGGGCGGCCATGGCTACACCTTC
CDR3: CASSVGGGHGYTF

J: TRBJ1-1
D: .
size: .
V: TRBV2
DNA: TGTGCCAGCGCAAGATTCAGGGAAAGGGAGACTGAAGCTTTCTTT
CDR3: CASARFRERETEAFF

J: TRBJ2-7
D: TRBD1
size: .
V: TRBV2
DNA: TGTGCCAGCTACGACAGGGACTACGAGCAGTACTTC
CDR3: CASYDRDYEQYF

J: TRBJ2-1
D: TRBD2
size: .
V: TRBV6-5
DNA: TGTGCCAGCAGCATTCTAGCGGGGGACGGGAATGAGCAGTTCTTC
CDR3: CASSILAGDGNEQFF

J: TRBJ2-7
D: .
size: .
V: TRBV4-1
DNA: TGCGCCAGCAGCCTGTCTGGTGGGGGATCCTACGAGCAGTACTTC
CDR3: CASSLSGGGSYEQYF

J: TRBJ2-5
D: .
size: .
V: TRBV27
DNA: TGTGCCAGCAGTTTAGGCGAGACCCAGTACTTC
CDR3: CASSLGETQYF

J: TRBJ1-1
D: TRBD1
size: .
V: TRBV27
DNA: TGTGCCAGCAGTTTAGGGCAGGGGGGCACTGAAGCTTTCTTT
CDR3: CASSLGQGGTEAFF

J: TRBJ2-2
D: .
size: .
V: TRBV7-9
DNA: TGTGCCAGCAGCCACCAGGCGGGATTGGACACCGGGGAGCTGTTTTTT
CDR3: CASSHQAGLDTGELFF

J: TRBJ1-1
D: .
size: .
V: TRBV5-4
DNA: TGTGCCAGCAGCTTGGGCGTAGAAGCTTTCTTT
CDR3: CASSLGVEAFF

J: TRBJ1-3
D: .
size: .
V: TRBV6-5
DNA: TGTGCCAGCAGTTACTCGAAGCGGGGTGGAAACACCATATATTTT
CDR3: CASSYSKRGGNTIYF

J: TRBJ1-2
D: .
size: .
V: TRBV28
DNA: TGTGCCAGCAGTTGGAGGGCGCGAAACTATGGCTACACCTTC
CDR3: CASSWRARNYGYTF

J: TRBJ2-3
D: TRBD2
size: .
V: TRBV28
DNA: TGTGCCAGCAGTTCACGGACTAGCGGGAGGATCACAGATACGCAGTATTTT
CDR3: CASSSRTSGRITDTQYF

J: TRBJ2-5
D: TRBD2
size: .
V: TRBV5-1
DNA: TGCGCCAGCAGCTTGGCTTTAGCGGGAGGAGGGGTTGGTGAGACCCAGTACTTC
CDR3: CASSLALAGGGVGETQYF

J: TRBJ1-1
D: .
size: .
V: TRBV4-1
DNA: TGCGCCAGCAGCCAATCTTTGGGTACTGAAGCTTTCTTT
CDR3: CASSQSLGTEAFF

J: TRBJ1-5
D: .
size: few
V: TRBV6-1
DNA: TGTGCCAGCAGTTCAGGGACTCAGCCCCAGCATTTT
CDR3: CASSSGTQPQHF

J: TRBJ2-7
D: TRBD2
size: .
V: TRBV9
DNA: TGTGCCAGCAGCCCACGGGGTTTAGCGGGAGGGACCTACGAGCAGTACTTC
CDR3: CASSPRGLAGGTYEQYF

J: TRBJ2-2
D: .
size: once
V: TRBV19
DNA: TGTGCCAGTAGTATCGGGTCCACCGGGGAGCTGTTTTTT
CDR3: CASSIGSTGELFF

J: TRBJ2-1
D: .
size: .
V: TRBV7-9
DNA: TGTGCCAGCAGCCGCGCGACTGGAGGGATTGAGCAGTTCTTC
CDR3: CASSRATGGIEQFF

J: TRBJ2-1
D: .
size: .
V: TRBV7-9
DNA: TGTGCCAGCAGCTCTAGCGTGAATGAGCAGTTCTTC
CDR3: CASSSSVNEQFF

J: TRBJ2-1
D: .
size: .
V: TRBV5-6
DNA: TGTGCCAGCAGCCCACTAGGCGACAATGAGCAGTTCTTC
CDR3: CASSPLGDNEQFF

J: TRBJ1-1
D: TRBD1
size: .
V: TRBV5-1
DNA: TGCGCCAGCAGCTCCACGACAGGGGGCTGGGACACTGAAGCTTTCTTT
CDR3: CASSSTTGGWDTEAFF

J: TRBJ1-2
D: .
size: .
V: TRBV6-1
DNA: TGTGCCAGCAGTGGAGGACACGAGTCTAACTATGGCTACACCTTC
CDR3: CASSGGHESNYGYTF

J: TRBJ1-5
D: .
size: .
V: TRBV19
DNA: TGTGCCAGTAGTCCCAAGGTTAGCAATCAGCCCCAGCATTTT
CDR3: CASSPKVSNQPQHF

J: TRBJ1-2
D: .
size: .
V: TRBV6-6
DNA: TGTGCCAGCAGTTACCCCAAGGGGGGGGCCGACTATGGCTACACCTTC
CDR3: CASSYPKGGADYGYTF

J: TRBJ1-1
D: .
size: .
V: TRBV11-2
DNA: TGTGCCAGCAGCTTGGGGGCCAGGGCTGAAGCTTTCTTT
CDR3: CASSLGARAEAFF

J: TRBJ2-3
D: TRBD2
size: .
V: TRBV7-2
DNA: TGTGCCAGCAGCTCGAGCGGGGGGGTTTTAGATACGCAGTATTTT
CDR3: CASSSSGGVLDTQYF

J: TRBJ2-7
D: .
size: .
V: TRBV20-1
DNA: TGCAGTGTCCCCTCCTACGAGCAGTACTTC
CDR3: CSVPSYEQYF

J: TRBJ2-6
D: .
size: .
V: TRBV7-9
DNA: TGTGCCAGCAGCTCCCACGGGGGGGCCAACGTCCTGACTTTC
CDR3: CASSSHGGANVLTF

J: TRBJ2-7
D: .
size: .
V: TRBV2
DNA: TGTGCCAGCAGTGATATCCCCGGGAACCACGAGCAGTACTTC
CDR3: CASSDIPGNHEQYF

J: TRBJ1-2
D: .
size: .
V: TRBV6-5
DNA: TGTGCCAGCAGTGAGGAGGGCTATGAAGGCTACACCTTC
CDR3: CASSEEGYEGYTF

J: TRBJ2-7
D: .
size: .
V: TRBV10-3
DNA: TGTGCCACCCGGGCGTCCCGAATCCACAGGGCCTACGAGCAGTACTTC
CDR3: CATRASRIHRAYEQYF

J: TRBJ2-1
D: TRBD2
size: .
V: TRBV9
DNA: TGTGCCAGCAGCGAGACTAGCTTTCCTTACAATGAGCAGTTCTTC
CDR3: CASSETSFPYNEQFF

J: TRBJ2-5
D: .
size: .
V: TRBV21-1
DNA: TGTGCCAGCAGCACTACCCAAGAGACCCAGTACTTC
CDR3: CASSTTQETQYF

J: TRBJ1-1
D: .
size: .
V: TRBV19
DNA: TGTGCCAGTAATATAGCCCTGAACACTGAAGCTTTCTTT
CDR3: CASNIALNTEAFF